Each of the 15 T cell receptor beta chains below was sequenced from the same sample in a study of T cell responses to AZD1222 COVID-19 vaccine. Some clones are missing from TCRdb's copy, which holds only in-frame ones; the method was immunoSEQ multiplex PCR. The sample has about 170,000 clones, approximately 90% seen once; the top ten hold 3.5% to 5.5%. The starting material was peripheral blood, obtained 28 days after the second dose of the MenACWY control vaccine. The receptors here all came from an adult who received the MenACWY meningococcal vaccine as a control.

This chain links TRBV7-2 with TRBJ2-5, with D perhaps matching TRBD1 or TRBD2 (7 bases each). CDR3 length: 16 residues. Germline loops: CDR1 SGHTA, CDR2 FQGNSA. Trimming removed 8 bases from V and 6 bases from J, with 25 bases in between. For the CDR3, the DNA is TGTGCCAGCGGCGACGCGGGGGACAGAACTGGGAAGACCCAGTACTTC. Translating gives CASGDAGDRTGKTQYF.

The chain couples TRBV21-1 to TRBJ2-3. TRBV21-1 corresponds to a pseudogene. This CDR3 comprises 12 residues. In DNA, the CDR3 is TGTGCCAGCAGCACCGACACAGATACGCAGTATTTT. Protein product: CASSTDTDTQYF.

The gene calls are TRBV30 and TRBJ1-5; D not resolved. Germline values: CDR1 GTSNPN, CDR2 SVGIG (reference sequence). The germline V and J ends were trimmed by 6 bases and 0 bases, with 15 bases remaining between them. The CDR3 length is 15 residues. The CDR3 DNA reads as TGTGCCTGCTCCTCGGGCCAGTATAGCAATCAGCCCCAGCATTTT. This gives the protein CACSSGQYSNQPQHF. The whole variable domain, remainder taken from reference TRBV30 and TRBJ1-5, is SQTIHQWPATLVQPVGSPLSLECTVEGTSNPNLYWYRQAAGRGLQLLFYSVGIGQISSEVPQNLSASRPQDRQFILSSKKLLLSDSGFYLCACSSGQYSNQPQHFGDGTRLSIL.

This clone was found once. The V gene is TRBV4-2, the J gene TRBJ1-4; no reliable D call. From germline, CDR1 is LGHNA and CDR2 YNFKEQ. Trimming removed 1 base at V and 5 bases at J, with 8 bases between. There are 14 residues in the CDR3. The CDR3 coding sequence is TGTGCCAGCAGCCAAGGGCAGACCAATGAAAAACTGTTTTTT. This encodes CASSQGQTNEKLFF.

The chain combines TRBV19 with TRBJ1-6, with no clear D. Germline CDR1 LNHDA, CDR2 SQIVND (reference sequence). Trimming shortened V by 7 bases and J by 4 bases, and 11 bases separated the two germline ends. CDR3 length: 14 residues. CDR3 region: CASNIGPYNSPLHF. In DNA form, the CDR3 reads TGTGCCAGTAATATCGGCCCATATAATTCACCCCTCCACTTT.

This clone has only one observation. J is TRBJ2-7 and V is TRBV29-1; unclear D gene. Germline CDR1 and CDR2: SQVTM and ANQGSEA. This CDR3 contains 13 residues. The ends were cut back, 6 bases at V and 0 bases at J, with 12 bases in the middle. CDR3 sequence: CSVMTPNSYEQYF. In nucleotides, the CDR3 is TGCAGCGTGATGACACCTAACTCCTACGAGCAGTACTTC.

V and J are TRBV7-2 and TRBJ2-1, with D uncertain. The V and J ends lost 5 bases and 1 base respectively, with 9 bases between them. This CDR3 has 14 residues. Germline V gene sequence: CDR1 SGHTA, CDR2 FQGNSA. CDR3 sequence (DNA): TGTGCCAGCAGCCCACCTCAGTCCTACAATGAGCAGTTCTTC. It yields the protein CASSPPQSYNEQFF.

J is TRBJ1-5 and V is TRBV5-1; possible D gene TRBD1, 5 bases. The CDR3 loop spans 15 amino acids. Trimming cost V 3 bases and J 2 bases, with 12 bases left between them. CDR1 is SGHRS and CDR2 is YFSETQ in the germline V gene. CDR3 sequence (DNA): TGCGCCAGCAGCTCCGAGGGGAATGGCAATCAGCCCCAGCATTTT. Its translation: CASSSEGNGNQPQHF.

In DNA, the CDR3 is TGTGCCAGCACCCTTTCACAAAAATCACCCCTCCACTTT. As protein: CASTLSQKSPLHF. J is TRBJ1-6 and V is TRBV3-1 (or the pseudogene TRBV3-2); D is undetermined. CDR3 size: 13 residues. Germline-derived CDR1 and CDR2 are LGHDT and YNNKEL (reference sequence). V dropped 7 bases and J dropped 10 bases, with 14 bases sitting between them.

This rearrangement joins TRBV28 to TRBJ2-1, with 10 bases fitting TRBD2. Looked up from germline, CDR1 is MDHEN and CDR2 is SYDVKM. V was clipped by 8 bases and J by 6 bases; unmatched bases: 7. There are 14 residues in the CDR3. The CDR3, as DNA: TGTGCCAGCGGGACTAGCGATCAGTTCAATGAGCAGTTCTTC. This codes for CASGTSDQFNEQFF.

The gene calls are TRBV11-2 and TRBJ1-4; weak D call: TRBD1 (5 bases). Between the trimmed V and J ends, which lost 0 bases and 10 bases, there was a span of 12 bases. CDR1 and CDR2 from the germline V gene are SGHAT and FQNNGV. The CDR3 consists of 14 residues. This chain's CDR3 is CASSLDGAGLKLFF. CDR3 sequence (DNA): TGTGCCAGCAGCTTAGATGGTGCAGGGCTAAAACTGTTTTTT.

V and J are TRBV12-5 and TRBJ1-1; TRBD1 is a possible D gene (6 bases). CDR1 LGHNT and CDR2 FRNRAP come from the germline V gene. There are 14 residues in the CDR3. Trimming left V 0 bases short and J 8 bases short, with 13 bases between. The CDR3 protein is CASGLVPGAPEAFF. For the CDR3, the DNA is TGTGCTAGTGGTTTGGTGCCGGGGGCACCCGAAGCTTTCTTT.

This chain connects TRBV30 to TRBJ2-2; D may be TRBD1 or TRBD2 (5 bases each). Trimming pared 2 bases from V and 8 bases from J, leaving 21 bases between. Germline CDR1 GTSNPN, CDR2 SVGIG (reference sequence). This CDR3 contains 16 residues. CDR3 coding DNA: TGTGCCTGGAGTCCAGGTTCGGGGCCCGTTAGGGGGGAGCTGTTTTTT. It translates to CAWSPGSGPVRGELFF. The whole variable domain, filled in from reference TRBV30 and TRBJ2-2, reads SQTIHQWPATLVQPVGSPLSLECTVEGTSNPNLYWYRQAAGRGLQLLFYSVGIGQISSEVPQNLSASRPQDRQFILSSKKLLLSDSGFYLCAWSPGSGPVRGELFFGEGSRLTVL.

The chain is built from TRBV10-3 and TRBJ2-3; 8 bases are a match to TRBD1. The germline gives CDR1 ENHRY, CDR2 SYGVKD. This CDR3 spans 14 amino acids. V gave up 2 bases and J gave up 9 bases; unmatched junction bases: 7. The CDR3 DNA follows: TGTGCCATCAGTGAGATAGAGACAGGGGCGACGCAGTATTTT. Protein product: CAISEIETGATQYF.

The chain carries TRBV5-4 and TRBJ2-5; D uncertain. Germline CDR1 reads SGHNT; CDR2 reads YYREEE (reference sequence). V was pared by 2 bases and J by 1 base, with 12 bases between. The CDR3 totals 15 residues. The CDR3 DNA reads as TGTGCCAGCAGCTTCGCTCAGTCATCCCAAGAGACCCAGTACTTC. Translating it yields CASSFAQSSQETQYF.